The sample holds a few counts of the clone carrying this T cell receptor beta chain. Antigen specificity is unknown. Participants comprised healthy donors of bone marrow. The germline V gene encodes CDR1 MNHEY and CDR2 SMNVEV (reference sequence). The CDR3 has 14 amino acids. V gave up 3 bases and J gave up 4 bases, with 12 bases separating them. This specimen comes from a study of cytomegalovirus exposure and HLA in healthy donors. Study results and limitations: Reports indicate that TCR beta sequences accurately predicted the HLA-A and HLA-B alleles of most subjects. Other equally common chains were less clonally expanded than HLA-associated TCR beta chains, a later analysis showed. Earlier analysis found most TCR beta V segments productive about 90% or about 30% of the time.

Both 60 Vbeta primers and 13 Jbeta primers went into the PCR. TCRdb keeps only in-frame clones here, not all; method: immunoSEQ multiplex PCR. This sample has 150,000 to 250,000 clones, with roughly 85% found just once. The rearrangement uses TRBV27 and TRBJ1-1; TRBD1 is a possible D gene (5 bases). Specimen: PBMCs. The source is a young woman in good health and CMV-seropositive. The CDR3 here is CASSFLGRGTEAFF. DNA of the CDR3: TGTGCCAGCAGTTTTTTAGGAAGGGGCACTGAAGCTTTCTTT.